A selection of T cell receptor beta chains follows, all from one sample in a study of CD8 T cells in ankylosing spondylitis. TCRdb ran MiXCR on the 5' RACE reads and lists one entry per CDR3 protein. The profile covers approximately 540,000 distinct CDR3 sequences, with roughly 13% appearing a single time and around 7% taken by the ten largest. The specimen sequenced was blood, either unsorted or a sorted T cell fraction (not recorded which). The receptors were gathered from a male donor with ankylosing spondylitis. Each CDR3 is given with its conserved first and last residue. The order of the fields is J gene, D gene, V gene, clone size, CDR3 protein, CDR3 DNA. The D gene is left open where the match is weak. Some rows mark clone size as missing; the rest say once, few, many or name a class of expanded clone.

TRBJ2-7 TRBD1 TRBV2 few CASSSPHRGYEQYF TGTGCCAGCAGTTCCCCTCACAGGGGTTACGAGCAGTACTTC
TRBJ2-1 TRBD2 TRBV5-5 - CASSFPGLAGGPGEQFF TGTGCCAGCAGCTTTCCGGGACTAGCGGGAGGGCCGGGTGAGCAGTTCTTC
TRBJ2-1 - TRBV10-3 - CAISESRAGGSYNEQFF TGTGCCATCAGTGAGTCAAGGGCCGGGGGCTCCTACAATGAGCAGTTCTTC
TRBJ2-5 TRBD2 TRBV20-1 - CSAPLFSGSETQYF TGCAGTGCTCCCCTCTTTAGCGGGAGCGAGACCCAGTACTTC
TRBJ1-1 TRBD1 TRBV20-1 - CSASSLGRGGTEAFF TGCAGTGCTAGCAGTCTCGGCAGGGGGGGAACTGAAGCTTTCTTT
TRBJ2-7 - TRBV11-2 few CASSLTSGNTNEQYF TGTGCCAGCAGCTTAACTTCGGGAAACACCAACGAGCAGTACTTC
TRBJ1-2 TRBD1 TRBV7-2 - CASSHDLDRGFFYGYTF TGTGCCAGCAGTCACGATTTGGACAGGGGGTTCTTCTATGGCTACACCTTC
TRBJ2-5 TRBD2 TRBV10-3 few CAISDVSGRAGETQYF TGTGCCATCAGTGATGTTAGCGGGAGGGCCGGAGAGACCCAGTACTTC
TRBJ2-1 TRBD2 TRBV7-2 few CASSSKAGVHNEQFF TGTGCCAGCAGCTCGAAGGCGGGAGTCCACAATGAGCAGTTCTTC
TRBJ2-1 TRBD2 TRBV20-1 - CSAGVPGLDYNEQFF TGCAGTGCCGGGGTTCCGGGACTAGACTACAATGAGCAGTTCTTC
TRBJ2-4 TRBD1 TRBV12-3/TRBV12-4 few CASREGDRGKNIQYF TGTGCCAGCAGGGAGGGTGACAGGGGAAAAAACATTCAGTACTTC
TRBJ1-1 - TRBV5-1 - CASHYGQGEAFF TGCGCCAGCCATTATGGGCAGGGAGAAGCTTTCTTT
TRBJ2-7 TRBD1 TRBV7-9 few CASSSGQDQYF TGTGCCAGCAGCTCTGGACAGGATCAGTACTTC
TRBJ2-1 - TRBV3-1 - CASSPTGGGIGVYNEQFF TGTGCCAGCAGCCCCACCGGAGGGGGTATTGGGGTCTACAATGAGCAGTTCTTC
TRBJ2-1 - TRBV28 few CASSWAWRVTYNEQFF TGTGCCAGCAGTTGGGCCTGGAGGGTGACCTACAATGAGCAGTTCTTC
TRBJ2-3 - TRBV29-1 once CSVPTSTSRNTDTQYF TGCAGCGTTCCCACTAGCACTAGTCGGAACACAGATACGCAGTATTTT
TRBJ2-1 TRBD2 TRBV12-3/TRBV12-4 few CASSFLAGARNEQFF TGTGCCAGCAGTTTCTTAGCGGGAGCTCGAAATGAGCAGTTCTTC
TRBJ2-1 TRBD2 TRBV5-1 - CASRDQSGLAGLVNEQFF TGCGCCAGCAGAGACCAATCGGGACTAGCGGGACTAGTGAATGAGCAGTTCTTC
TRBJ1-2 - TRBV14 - CASSYTGTAPSSWTF TGTGCCAGCAGCTATACCGGGACCGCCCCGTCGAGCTGGACCTTC
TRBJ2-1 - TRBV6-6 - CASSYSSPEQFF TGTGCCAGCAGTTACTCGAGTCCGGAGCAGTTCTTC
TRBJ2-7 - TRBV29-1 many CSVRELSYEQYF TGCAGCGTTCGGGAACTGTCGTACGAGCAGTACTTC
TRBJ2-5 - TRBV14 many CASSQDSEAQYF TGTGCCAGCAGCCAAGATAGCGAGGCCCAGTACTTC
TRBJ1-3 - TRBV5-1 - CASSTDSSGNTIYF TGCGCCAGCAGCACAGACAGCTCTGGAAACACCATATATTTT
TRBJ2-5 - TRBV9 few CASSPQPQGPLETQYF TGTGCCAGCAGCCCACAGCCCCAGGGCCCTTTGGAGACCCAGTACTTC
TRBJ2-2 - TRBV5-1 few CASNTGTVRTGELFF TGCGCCAGCAACACCGGGACTGTTAGGACCGGGGAGCTGTTTTTT
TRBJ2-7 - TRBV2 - CASTSGSNEQYF TGTGCCAGCACATCAGGGTCCAACGAGCAGTACTTC
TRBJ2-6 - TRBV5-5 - CASSLEGYGANVLTF TGTGCCAGCAGCTTAGAGGGTTACGGGGCCAACGTCCTGACTTTC
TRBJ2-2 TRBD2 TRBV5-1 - CASSLEGLAATGELFF TGCGCCAGCAGCTTAGAGGGACTAGCGGCCACCGGGGAGCTGTTTTTT
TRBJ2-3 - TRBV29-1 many CSVAGKDTQYF TGCAGCGTCGCAGGGAAAGATACGCAGTATTTT
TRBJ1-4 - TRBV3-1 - CASSPFTGTEKLFF TGTGCCAGCAGCCCATTTACAGGGACCGAAAAACTGTTTTTT
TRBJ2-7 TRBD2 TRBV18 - CASSRPLAGGWNEQYF TGTGCCAGCTCACGCCCACTAGCGGGAGGGTGGAACGAGCAGTACTTC
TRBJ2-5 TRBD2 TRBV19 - CASSIPGLAGGETQYF TGTGCCAGTAGTATTCCGGGACTAGCTGGGGGTGAGACCCAGTACTTC
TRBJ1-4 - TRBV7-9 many CASSGRGRLNEKLFF TGTGCCAGCAGCGGCCGGGGCCGCTTAAATGAAAAACTGTTTTTT
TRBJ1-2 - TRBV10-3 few CAITTTNENGYTF TGTGCCATCACTACAACAAACGAGAATGGCTACACCTTC
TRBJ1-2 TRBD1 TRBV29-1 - CSVVTGLSYGYTF TGCAGCGTTGTGACAGGGTTGAGCTATGGCTACACCTTC
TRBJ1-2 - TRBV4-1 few CASSQETGNGYTF TGCGCCAGCAGCCAAGAAACAGGGAATGGCTACACCTTC
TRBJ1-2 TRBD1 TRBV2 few CASSADRASGNYGYTF TGTGCCAGCAGCGCGGACAGGGCCTCTGGGAACTATGGCTACACCTTC
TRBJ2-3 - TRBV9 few CASSAPGLRDTQYF TGTGCCAGCAGCGCACCAGGGTTGAGAGATACGCAGTATTTT
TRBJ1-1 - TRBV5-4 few CASSPDTWGTEAFF TGTGCCAGCAGCCCGGACACCTGGGGCACTGAAGCTTTCTTT
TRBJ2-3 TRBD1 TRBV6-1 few CASSVNPGTGYTDTQYF TGTGCCAGCAGTGTCAATCCCGGGACAGGATACACAGATACGCAGTATTTT
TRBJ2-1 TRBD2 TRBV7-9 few CASSDPGLAAVYNEQFF TGTGCCAGCAGCGATCCGGGACTAGCGGCAGTCTACAATGAGCAGTTCTTC
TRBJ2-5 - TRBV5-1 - CASSSDLPFTQTQYF TGCGCCAGCAGCAGCGACCTTCCTTTTACCCAGACCCAGTACTTC
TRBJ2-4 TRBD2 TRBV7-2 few CASSLTQLAGLNIQYF TGTGCCAGCAGCTTAACTCAACTAGCGGGGCTGAACATTCAGTACTTC
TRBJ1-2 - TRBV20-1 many CSAEGRGPLTNYGYTF TGCAGTGCCGAAGGACGGGGGCCGCTAACTAACTATGGCTACACCTTC
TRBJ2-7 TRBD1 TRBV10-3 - CAIRGQRYEQYF TGTGCCATCAGGGGACAGCGCTACGAGCAGTACTTC
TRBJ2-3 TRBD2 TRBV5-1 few CASSLGGRGADTQYF TGCGCCAGCAGCTTGGGCGGGAGAGGCGCAGATACGCAGTATTTT
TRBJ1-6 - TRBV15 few CATSRDLYVGIDGNSPLHF TGTGCCACCAGCAGAGATCTATATGTGGGGATTGATGGCAATTCACCCCTCCACTTT
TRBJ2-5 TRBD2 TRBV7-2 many CASSPLAGLQETQYF TGTGCCTCGAGTCCCCTAGCGGGGCTCCAAGAGACCCAGTACTTC
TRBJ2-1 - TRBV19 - CASSPAPGGNEQFF TGTGCCAGTAGTCCCGCCCCCGGGGGAAATGAGCAGTTCTTC
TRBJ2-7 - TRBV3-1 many CASSPRDSSYEQYF TGTGCCAGCAGCCCCCGGGACTCATCCTACGAGCAGTACTTC
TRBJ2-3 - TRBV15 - CATSGEGDWGTDTQYF TGTGCCACCAGCGGAGAAGGGGATTGGGGCACAGATACGCAGTATTTT
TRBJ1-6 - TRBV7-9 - CASSLDGDSPLHF TGTGCCAGCAGCTTAGACGGGGATTCACCCCTCCACTTT
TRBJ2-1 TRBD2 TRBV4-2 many CASSQGTSGTDEQFF TGTGCCAGCAGCCAAGGGACTAGCGGGACGGATGAGCAGTTCTTC